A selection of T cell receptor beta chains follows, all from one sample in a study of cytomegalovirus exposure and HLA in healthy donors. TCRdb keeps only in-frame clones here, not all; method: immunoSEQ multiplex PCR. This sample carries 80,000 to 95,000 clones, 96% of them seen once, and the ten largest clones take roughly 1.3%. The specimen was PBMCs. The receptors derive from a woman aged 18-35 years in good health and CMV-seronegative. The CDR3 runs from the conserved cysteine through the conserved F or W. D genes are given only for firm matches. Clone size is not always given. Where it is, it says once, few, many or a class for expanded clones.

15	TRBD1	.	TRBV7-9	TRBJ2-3	TGTGCCAGCGGTTTGGGACAGGGGGTTACAGATACGCAGTATTTT	CASGLGQGVTDTQYF
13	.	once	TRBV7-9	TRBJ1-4	TGTGCCACACGGGGGGGGTCTAATGAAAAACTGTTTTTT	CATRGGSNEKLFF
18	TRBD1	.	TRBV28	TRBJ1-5	TGTGCCAGCAGTTTGCTCGGACAGGGGTTGTATGGAAATCAGCCCCAGCATTTT	CASSLLGQGLYGNQPQHF
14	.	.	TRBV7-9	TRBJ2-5	TGTGCCAGCAGCGCGAGCCGGGGGACGGAGACCCAGTACTTC	CASSASRGTETQYF
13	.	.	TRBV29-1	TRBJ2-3	TGCAGCGTTGAGGCAGGGTGGGCAGATACGCAGTATTTT	CSVEAGWADTQYF
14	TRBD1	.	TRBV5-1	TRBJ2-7	TGCGCCAGCAGCTTTACAGGGGTGACCTACGAGCAGTACTTC	CASSFTGVTYEQYF
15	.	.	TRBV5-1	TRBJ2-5	TGCGCCAGCAGCTTGGAATTCTCCAGGTCGGAGACCCAGTACTTC	CASSLEFSRSETQYF
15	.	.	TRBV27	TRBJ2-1	TGTGCCAGCAGTTTGGTAGCCCCCATCTACAATGAGCAGTTCTTC	CASSLVAPIYNEQFF
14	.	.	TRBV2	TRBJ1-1	TGTGCCAGCTTCGGGGGTAATATGAACACTGAAGCTTTCTTT	CASFGGNMNTEAFF
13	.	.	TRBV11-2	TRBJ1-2	TGTGCCAGCAGCTTAGGGGCCTCGTTCGGCTACACCTTC	CASSLGASFGYTF
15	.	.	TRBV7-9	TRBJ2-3	TGTGCCAGCAGCTTAGGAGGGCCCGGTACAGATACGCAGTATTTT	CASSLGGPGTDTQYF
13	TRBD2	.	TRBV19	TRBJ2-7	TGTGCCAGCCGCGATCTTAGCGGGAGCGTGCAGTACTTC	CASRDLSGSVQYF
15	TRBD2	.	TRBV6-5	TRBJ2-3	TGTGCCAGCAGTTACTCTGCGGGAGGAGCAGATACGCAGTATTTT	CASSYSAGGADTQYF
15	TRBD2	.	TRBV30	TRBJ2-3	TGTGCCTGGAGTGGCCTAGCGGGTTCGACAGATACGCAGTATTTT	CAWSGLAGSTDTQYF
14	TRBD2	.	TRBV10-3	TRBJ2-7	TGTGCCAGCCAGGGGTCTAGCGGGAGCGTCGAGCAGTACTTC	CASQGSSGSVEQYF
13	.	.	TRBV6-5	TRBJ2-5	TGTGCCAGCAGTTACCGGGTTAGAGAGACCCAGTACTTC	CASSYRVRETQYF
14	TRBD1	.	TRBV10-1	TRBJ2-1	TGCGCCAGCAGGGGGACAGGGGCTGGGAATGAGCAGTTCTTC	CASRGTGAGNEQFF
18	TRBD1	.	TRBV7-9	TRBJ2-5	TGTGCCAGCAGCGGTAGGACAGGGGGCAGCCACACAAAAGAGACCCAGTACTTC	CASSGRTGGSHTKETQYF
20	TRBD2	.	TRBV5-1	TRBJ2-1	TGCGCCAGCAGCTTAGGACTAGCGGGATTGGGGGGGGCTACCTACAATGAGCAGTTCTTC	CASSLGLAGLGGATYNEQFF
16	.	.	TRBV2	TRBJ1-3	TGTGCCAGCAAGGGAGTTTTATCAGGCTCTGGAAACACCATATATTTT	CASKGVLSGSGNTIYF
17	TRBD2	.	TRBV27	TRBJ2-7	TGTGCCAGCAGTTTTGGACTAGCGGGAGGGCCTTTCTACGAGCAGTACTTC	CASSFGLAGGPFYEQYF
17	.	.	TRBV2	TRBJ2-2	TGTGCCAGCAGTGTGGCGGTCTACGATGCGAACACCGGGGAGCTGTTTTTT	CASSVAVYDANTGELFF
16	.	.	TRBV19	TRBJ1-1	TGTGCCAGTAGTATAGCGGCAGGGGCGCGGAACACTGAAGCTTTCTTT	CASSIAAGARNTEAFF
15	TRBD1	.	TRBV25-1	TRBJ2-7	TGTGCCAGCAGGGGTCTCGGACAGGGGGTCTACGAGCAGTACTTC	CASRGLGQGVYEQYF
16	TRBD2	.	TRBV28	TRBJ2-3	TGTGCCAGCAGTTCGGGACTAGCGGGAGACGTCGGTACGCAGTATTTT	CASSSGLAGDVGTQYF
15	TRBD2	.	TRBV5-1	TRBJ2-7	TGCGCCAGCAGCCCGCAGCAGGGACTAGCGAACTGGCAGTACTTC	CASSPQQGLANWQYF